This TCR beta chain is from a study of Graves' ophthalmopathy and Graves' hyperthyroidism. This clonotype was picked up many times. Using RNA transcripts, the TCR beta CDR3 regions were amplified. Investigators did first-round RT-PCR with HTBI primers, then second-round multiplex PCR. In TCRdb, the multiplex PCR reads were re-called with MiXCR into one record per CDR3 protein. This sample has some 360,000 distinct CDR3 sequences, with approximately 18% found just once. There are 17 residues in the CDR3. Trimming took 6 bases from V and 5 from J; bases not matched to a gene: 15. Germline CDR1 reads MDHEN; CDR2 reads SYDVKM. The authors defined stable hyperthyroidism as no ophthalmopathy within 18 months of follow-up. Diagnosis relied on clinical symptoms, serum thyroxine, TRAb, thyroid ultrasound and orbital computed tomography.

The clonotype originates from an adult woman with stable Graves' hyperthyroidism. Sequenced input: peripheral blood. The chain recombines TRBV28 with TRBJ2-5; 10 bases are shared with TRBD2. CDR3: CASSPHQPSGGPETQYF. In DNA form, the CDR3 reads TGTGCCAGCAGCCCTCACCAGCCTAGCGGGGGTCCGGAGACCCAGTACTTC.